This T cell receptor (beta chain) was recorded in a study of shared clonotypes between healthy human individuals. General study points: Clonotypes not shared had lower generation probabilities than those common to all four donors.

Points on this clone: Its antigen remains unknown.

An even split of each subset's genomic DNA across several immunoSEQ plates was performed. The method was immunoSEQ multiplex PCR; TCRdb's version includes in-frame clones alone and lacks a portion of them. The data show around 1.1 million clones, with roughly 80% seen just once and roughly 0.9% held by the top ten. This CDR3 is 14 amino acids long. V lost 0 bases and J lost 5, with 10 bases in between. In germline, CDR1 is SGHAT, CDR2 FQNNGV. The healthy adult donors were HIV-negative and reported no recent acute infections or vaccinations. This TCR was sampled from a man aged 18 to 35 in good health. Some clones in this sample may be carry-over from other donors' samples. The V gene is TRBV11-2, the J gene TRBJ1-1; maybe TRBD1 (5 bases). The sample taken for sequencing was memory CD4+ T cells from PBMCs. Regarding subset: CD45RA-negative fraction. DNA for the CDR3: TGTGCCAGCAGCTTAGAGGGGGAGGGGACTGAAGCTTTCTTT. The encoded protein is CASSLEGEGTEAFF.